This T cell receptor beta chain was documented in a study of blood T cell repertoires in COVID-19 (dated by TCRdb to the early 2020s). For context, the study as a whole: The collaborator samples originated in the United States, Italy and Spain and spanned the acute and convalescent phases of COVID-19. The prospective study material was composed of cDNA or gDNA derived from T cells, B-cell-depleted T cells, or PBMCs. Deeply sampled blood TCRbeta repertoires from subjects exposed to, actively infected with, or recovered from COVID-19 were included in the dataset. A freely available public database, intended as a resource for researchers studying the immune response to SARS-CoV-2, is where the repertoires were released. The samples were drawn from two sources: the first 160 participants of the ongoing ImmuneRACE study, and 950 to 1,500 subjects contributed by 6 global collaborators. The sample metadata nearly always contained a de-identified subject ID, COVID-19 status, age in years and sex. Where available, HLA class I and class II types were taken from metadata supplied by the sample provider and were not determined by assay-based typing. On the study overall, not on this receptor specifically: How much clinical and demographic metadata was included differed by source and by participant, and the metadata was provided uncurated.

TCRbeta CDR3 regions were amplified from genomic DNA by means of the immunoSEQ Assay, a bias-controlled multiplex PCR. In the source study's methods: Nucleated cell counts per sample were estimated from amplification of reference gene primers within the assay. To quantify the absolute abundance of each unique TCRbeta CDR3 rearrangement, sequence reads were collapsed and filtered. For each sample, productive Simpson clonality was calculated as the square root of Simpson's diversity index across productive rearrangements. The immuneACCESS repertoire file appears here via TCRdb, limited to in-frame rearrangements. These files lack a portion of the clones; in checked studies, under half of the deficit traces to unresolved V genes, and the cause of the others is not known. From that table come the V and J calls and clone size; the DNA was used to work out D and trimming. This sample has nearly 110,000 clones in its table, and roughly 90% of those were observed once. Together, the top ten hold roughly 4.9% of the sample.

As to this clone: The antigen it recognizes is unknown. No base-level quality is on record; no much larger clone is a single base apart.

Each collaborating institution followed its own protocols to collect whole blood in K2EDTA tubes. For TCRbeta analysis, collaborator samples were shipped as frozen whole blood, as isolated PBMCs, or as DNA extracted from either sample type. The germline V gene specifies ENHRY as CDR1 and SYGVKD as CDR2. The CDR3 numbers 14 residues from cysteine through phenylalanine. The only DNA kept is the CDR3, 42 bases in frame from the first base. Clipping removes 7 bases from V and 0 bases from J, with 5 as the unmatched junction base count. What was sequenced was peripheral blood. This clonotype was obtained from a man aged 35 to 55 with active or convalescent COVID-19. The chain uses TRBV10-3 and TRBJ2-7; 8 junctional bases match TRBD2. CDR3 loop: CAITSGSVSYEQYF. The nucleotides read TGTGCCATCACCAGCGGGAGCGTCTCCTACGAGCAGTACTTC.